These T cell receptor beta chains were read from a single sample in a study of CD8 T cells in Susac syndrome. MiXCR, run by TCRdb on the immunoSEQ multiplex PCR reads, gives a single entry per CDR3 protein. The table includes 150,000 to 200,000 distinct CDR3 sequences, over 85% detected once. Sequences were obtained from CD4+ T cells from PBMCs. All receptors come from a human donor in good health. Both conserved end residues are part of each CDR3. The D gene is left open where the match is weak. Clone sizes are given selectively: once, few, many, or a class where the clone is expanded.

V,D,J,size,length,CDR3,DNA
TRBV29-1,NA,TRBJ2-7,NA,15,CSVEDRGAPTYEQYF,TGCAGCGTTGAAGATCGTGGGGCGCCCACCTACGAGCAGTACTTC
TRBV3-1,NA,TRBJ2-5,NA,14,CASSQVRSGETQYF,TGTGCCAGCAGCCAAGTGAGGAGCGGAGAGACCCAGTACTTC
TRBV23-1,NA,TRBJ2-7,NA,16,CASSQSASEPDYEQYF,TGCGCCAGCAGTCAATCAGCTAGCGAACCGGACTACGAGCAGTACTTC
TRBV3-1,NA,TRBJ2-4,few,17,CASSQDPYREAKNIQYF,TGTGCCAGCAGCCAAGACCCCTACAGGGAGGCCAAAAACATTCAGTACTTC
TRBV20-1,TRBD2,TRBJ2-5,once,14,CSAGTSENQETQYF,TGCAGTGCCGGGACTAGCGAAAACCAAGAGACCCAGTACTTC
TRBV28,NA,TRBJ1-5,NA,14,CASSLGLRDQPQHF,TGTGCCAGCAGTCTCGGGCTTAGGGATCAGCCCCAGCATTTT
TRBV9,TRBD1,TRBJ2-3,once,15,CASSGTGGGTDTQYF,TGTGCCAGCAGCGGGACAGGGGGTGGCACAGATACGCAGTATTTT
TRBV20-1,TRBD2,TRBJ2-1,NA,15,CSAPGSSGSGNEQFF,TGCAGTGCTCCGGGTTCTAGCGGGAGTGGTAATGAGCAGTTCTTC
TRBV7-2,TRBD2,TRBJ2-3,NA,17,CASSLGFGRALTDTQYF,TGTGCCAGCAGCTTAGGTTTCGGGAGGGCCTTGACAGATACGCAGTATTTT
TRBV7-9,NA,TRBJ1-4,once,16,CASSPRQQDSDEKLFF,TGTGCCAGCAGTCCGAGGCAGCAGGACAGTGACGAAAAACTGTTTTTT
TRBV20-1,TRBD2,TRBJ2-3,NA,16,CSAPRLAGVGTDTQYF,TGCAGTGCCCCTCGACTAGCGGGAGTCGGCACAGATACGCAGTATTTT
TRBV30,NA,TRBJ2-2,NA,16,CAWGPSQGWATGELFF,TGTGCCTGGGGGCCTTCCCAGGGATGGGCCACCGGGGAGCTGTTTTTT
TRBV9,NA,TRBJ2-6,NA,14,CASSPTLGANVLTF,TGTGCCAGCAGCCCCACTCTGGGGGCCAACGTCCTGACTTTC
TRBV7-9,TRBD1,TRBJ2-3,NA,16,CASTRSTGAFTDTQYF,TGTGCCAGCACCAGGTCGACAGGGGCGTTCACAGATACGCAGTATTTT
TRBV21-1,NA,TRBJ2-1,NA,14,CASSNLDRGNEQFF,TGTGCCAGCAGCAATCTGGACAGGGGGAATGAGCAGTTCTTC
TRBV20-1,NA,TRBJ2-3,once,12,CSASLDPYTQYF,TGCAGTGCTAGCCTAGATCCTTATACGCAGTATTTT
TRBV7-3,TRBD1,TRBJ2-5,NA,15,CASSLTGTGGETQYF,TGTGCCAGCAGCTTAACGGGGACAGGGGGAGAGACCCAGTACTTC
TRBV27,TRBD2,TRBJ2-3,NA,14,CASSLLAGGDTQYF,TGTGCCAGCAGCTTACTAGCGGGAGGAGATACGCAGTATTTT
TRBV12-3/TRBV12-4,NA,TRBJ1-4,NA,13,CASSRRAGEKLFF,TGTGCCTCGTCCAGGAGGGCCGGGGAAAAACTGTTTTTT
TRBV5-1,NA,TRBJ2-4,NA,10,CASLFDIQYF,TGCGCCAGCTTATTTGACATTCAGTACTTC
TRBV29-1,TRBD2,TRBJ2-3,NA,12,CSVSSGRGTQYF,TGCAGCGTCTCTAGCGGGAGAGGTACGCAGTATTTT
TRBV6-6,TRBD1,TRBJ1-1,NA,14,CASSLPDRYTEAFF,TGTGCCAGCAGTCTCCCGGACAGGTACACTGAAGCTTTCTTT
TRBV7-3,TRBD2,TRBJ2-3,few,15,CASSLTAGETDTQYF,TGTGCCAGCAGCTTAACGGCGGGAGAAACAGATACGCAGTATTTT
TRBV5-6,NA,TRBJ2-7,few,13,CASSLRESYEQYF,TGTGCCAGCAGCTTGAGGGAGTCCTACGAGCAGTACTTC
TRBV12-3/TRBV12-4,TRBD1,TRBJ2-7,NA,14,CASSPRTGGDEQYF,TGTGCCAGCAGTCCCCGGACAGGGGGCGACGAGCAGTACTTC
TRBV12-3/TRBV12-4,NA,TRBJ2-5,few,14,CASSLWTGQETQYF,TGTGCCAGCAGTTTGTGGACGGGCCAAGAGACCCAGTACTTC
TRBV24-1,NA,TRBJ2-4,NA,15,CATSDRTGPGDIQYF,TGTGCCACCAGTGACCGAACAGGTCCCGGGGACATTCAGTACTTC
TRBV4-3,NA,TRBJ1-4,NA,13,CASSLETSEKLFF,TGCGCCAGCAGCCTGGAGACCTCAGAAAAACTGTTTTTT